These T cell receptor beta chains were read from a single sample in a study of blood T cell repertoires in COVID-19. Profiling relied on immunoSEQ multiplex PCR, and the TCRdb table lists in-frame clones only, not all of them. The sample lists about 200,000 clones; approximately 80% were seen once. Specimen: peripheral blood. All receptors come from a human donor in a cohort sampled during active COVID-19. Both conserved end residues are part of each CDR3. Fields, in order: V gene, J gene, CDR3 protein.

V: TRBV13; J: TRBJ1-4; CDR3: CASSPPPGSLAGEKLFF
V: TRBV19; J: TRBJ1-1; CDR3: CASRLGQLNTEAFF
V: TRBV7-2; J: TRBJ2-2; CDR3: CASSLAANTGELFF
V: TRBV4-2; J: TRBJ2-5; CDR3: CASSQVLAGEETQYF
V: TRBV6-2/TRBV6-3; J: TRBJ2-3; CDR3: CASSFVRDTQYF
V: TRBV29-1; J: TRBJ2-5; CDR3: CSASGGGLAGVERETQYF
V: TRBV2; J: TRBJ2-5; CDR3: CASFREGGLAETQYF
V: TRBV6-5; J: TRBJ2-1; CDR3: CASVRGNEQFF
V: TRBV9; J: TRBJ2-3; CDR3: CASSVSGGLDTQYF
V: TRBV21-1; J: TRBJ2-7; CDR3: CASNRGGVPCYEQYF
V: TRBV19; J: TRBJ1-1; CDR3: CASSMTGTGTTEAFF
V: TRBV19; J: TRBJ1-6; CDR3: CASSIPPRTGDNSPLHF
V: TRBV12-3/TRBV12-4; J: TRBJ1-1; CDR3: CASSRGLPEAFF
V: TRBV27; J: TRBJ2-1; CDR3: CASSLSMRASGTVYNEQFF
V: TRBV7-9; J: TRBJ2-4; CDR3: CASSLAGVLNIQYF
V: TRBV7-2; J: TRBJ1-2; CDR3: CASSLRSVGTGGYTF
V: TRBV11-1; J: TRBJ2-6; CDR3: CASSFQGGAGANVLTF
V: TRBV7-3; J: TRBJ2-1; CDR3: CASSSETSGEDEQFF
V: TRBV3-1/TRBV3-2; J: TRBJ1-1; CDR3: CASSQEGGVLNTEAFF
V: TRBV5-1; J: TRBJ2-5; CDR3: CASSLGQSQETQYF
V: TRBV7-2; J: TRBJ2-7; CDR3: CASSLQGASSYEQYF
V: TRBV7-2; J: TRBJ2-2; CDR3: CASSPRTSGPGELFF
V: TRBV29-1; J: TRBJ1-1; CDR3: CSVESRFTEAFF
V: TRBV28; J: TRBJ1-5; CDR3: CASSLAGAWSNQPQHF
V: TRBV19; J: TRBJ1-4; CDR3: CASSITFGQGLEKLFF
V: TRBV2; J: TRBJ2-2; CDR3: CASTLSQGGTGELFF
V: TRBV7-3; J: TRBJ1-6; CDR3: CASSQGDHSPLHF
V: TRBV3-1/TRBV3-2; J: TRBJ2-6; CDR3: CASSYRGYGANVLTF
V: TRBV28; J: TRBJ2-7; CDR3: CASSPVQGMEDEQYF
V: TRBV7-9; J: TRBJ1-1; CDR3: CASSLGGGLMNTEAFF
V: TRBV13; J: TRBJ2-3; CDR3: CASSLTGQGVADTQYF
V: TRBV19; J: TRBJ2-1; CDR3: CASTDAGGPGEQFF
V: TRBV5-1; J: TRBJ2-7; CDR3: CASSLGTGFYEQYF
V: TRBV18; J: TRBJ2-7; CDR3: CASSPSAGDRGGEQYF
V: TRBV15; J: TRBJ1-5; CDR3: CATSRDRGSPQHF
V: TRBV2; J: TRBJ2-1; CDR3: CASKIAGESNEQFF
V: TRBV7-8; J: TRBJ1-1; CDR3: CASSSRTVDTEAFF
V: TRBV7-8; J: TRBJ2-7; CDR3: CASSPYYEQYF
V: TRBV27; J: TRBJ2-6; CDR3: CASLSRVNSGANVLTF
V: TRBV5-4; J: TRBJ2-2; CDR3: CASSTGLRNTGELFF
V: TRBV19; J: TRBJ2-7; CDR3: CASSTSGVPYEQYF
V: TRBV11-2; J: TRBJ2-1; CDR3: CASRPSGLSYNEQFF
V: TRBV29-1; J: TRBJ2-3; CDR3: CSVAQGSGTDTQYF
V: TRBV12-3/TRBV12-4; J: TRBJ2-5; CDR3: CASSLGQGGTQYF
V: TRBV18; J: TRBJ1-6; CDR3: CASSQDRANSPLHF
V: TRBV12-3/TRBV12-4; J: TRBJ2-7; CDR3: CASSTGLPYEQYF